This paragraph covers one TCR beta chain sequence. The same CDR3 can be traced to other DNA sequences in this sample. The V gene's germline CDR1 is MNHEY and CDR2 SVGAGI. V was shortened by 0 bases and J by 4 bases, with 6 bases between the two germline ends. The CDR3 extends over 13 amino acids. This entry is derived from a study of blood T cell repertoires in COVID-19. Participants came from under 30 US areas, aged about 18 to 95 years. Assay used: immunoSEQ multiplex PCR; TCRdb lists only in-frame clones, some missing. The sample includes approximately 190,000 clones, about four fifths of them seen just once.

The sample taken for sequencing was PBMCs or T cells enriched from blood (not recorded which). The TCR comes from a woman in her thirties who had been exposed to COVID-19. V and J are TRBV6-5 and TRBJ1-1; D perhaps matches TRBD1 (6 bases). Written as DNA, the CDR3 is TGTGCCAGCAGTTACTCAGGGGGCACTGAAGCTTTCTTT. Translated, it gives CASSYSGGTEAFF.